This T cell receptor (beta chain) was retrieved from a study of CD8 T cells in ankylosing spondylitis. Study-wide findings and caveats: Disease-linked clones were reportedly significantly enriched in matched ankylosing spondylitis synovial fluid. Clones linked with disease were CD8+ and fairly uncommon in the peripheral blood. What seemed typical of ankylosing spondylitis blood was a TCR beta motif built from 8 or 9 highly homologous variants.

The ends were cut back, 5 bases at V and 1 base at J, with 14 bases in the middle. This CDR3 spans 15 amino acids. Library preparation for TCR beta used quantitative 5'-RACE with molecular barcodes. TCRdb fed the 5' RACE reads into MiXCR, producing one record per CDR3 protein. The sample has 200,000 to 250,000 distinct CDR3 sequences; 5.5% to 7.5% are singletons. This clonotype was counted ten times or more. Antigen specificity is unknown. Source material: blood, either unsorted or a sorted T cell fraction (not recorded which). This chain joins TRBV12-3 or TRBV12-4 and TRBJ1-1; no definite D call. The clonotype comes from a male donor with ankylosing spondylitis. As DNA, the CDR3 is TGTGCCAGCAGTCCAAGGTGGACGGAGAACACTGAAGCTTTCTTT. Its translation: CASSPRWTENTEAFF.